Sequencing of this TCR beta chain was carried out in a study of T cell repertoires in cytomegalovirus infection. Study-level information: Signatures in public TCR beta sequences pointed to both CMV infection and matching HLA type. Broader study findings: Summed public TCR beta family frequency identified CMV carriers bearing the relevant HLA. Within the response measured ex vivo, HLA-C-restricted CMV-specific TCR beta clonotypes were dominant.

Each CDR3 protein gets one entry after TCRdb re-called the reads with MiXCR. This table holds 300,000 to 400,000 distinct CDR3 sequences, more than 8% found once. Trimming pared 0 bases from V and 6 bases from J, leaving 9 bases between. This CDR3 region has 14 residues. Germline CDR1 is SGHRS and CDR2 is YFSETQ. About this clonotype itself: As yet, its antigen is unknown.

The sequence was obtained from a human donor in good health (CMV status not recorded). Some clones in this sample may be carry-over from other donors' samples. The chain carries TRBV5-1 and TRBJ2-2, with TRBD2 as a possible D gene (6 bases). Input material: PBMCs. CDR3 nucleotides: TGCGCCAGCAGCTTGGAGCGGGTACCCGGGGAGCTGTTTTTT. Translation gives CASSLERVPGELFF.